This T cell receptor (beta chain) stems from a study of T cell responses to AZD1222 COVID-19 vaccine. Concerning this clone itself: The antigen is unknown.

The CDR3 has 15 residues. Germline trimming cut 6 bases from V and 0 bases from J; bases unmatched to any gene: 5. The germline gives CDR1 KGHSH, CDR2 LQKENI. The study's findings and limits: White British ancestry dominated among donors, who included more females, and clonal diversity was possibly underestimated. Spike-specific TCR breadth and depth went up after people got two AZD1222 doses.

Assay: immunoSEQ multiplex PCR; the TCRdb copy retains only in-frame clones and omits some. Of 150,000 to 200,000 clones listed, 75% to 90% were seen once; the top ten hold 2.5% to 3%. The receptor was derived from an adult in good health. This specimen was peripheral blood, taken on day 0 of MenACWY control vaccination. The rearrangement links TRBV18 to TRBJ1-1; 9 bases fit TRBD1. The CDR3 DNA follows: TGTGCCAGCTCTCCTACAGGGGGCTTGAACACTGAAGCTTTCTTT. Translation: CASSPTGGLNTEAFF. Full variable domain (outside the CDR3, taken from reference TRBV18 and TRBJ1-1): NAGVMQNPRHLVRRRGQEARLRCSPMKGHSHVYWYRQLPEEGLKFMVYLQKENIIDESGMPKERFSAEFPKEGPSILRIQQVVRGDSAAYFCASSPTGGLNTEAFFGQGTRLTVV.